This T cell receptor (beta chain) comes out of a study of OX40 agonist ivuxolimab in advanced cancers. Overall study: In this cohort, patients received ivuxolimab, an agonistic anti-OX40 (CD134) antibody. Patients undergoing dose escalation presented with hepatocellular carcinoma, melanoma, renal cell or head and neck cancer. General study results and limits: Doses of 0.1 to 3.0 mg/kg were accompanied by clonal expansion of CD4+ and CD8+ blood T cells by week 6.

CDR3 size: 14 residues. V gave up 6 bases and J gave up 4 bases; unmatched junction bases: 8. CDR1 MNHEY and CDR2 SMNVEV come from the germline V gene (reference sequence). As to this clone: Antigen specificity is unknown.

The assay was immunoSEQ multiplex PCR, and TCRdb's table has in-frame clones only and misses some. Among 61,000 or so clones listed, 86% were seen once. Sequenced here: CD4+ or CD8+ T cells sorted from blood, sampled in a trial of the OX40 agonist ivuxolimab. The V and J genes are TRBV27 and TRBJ1-2; 7 bases fit TRBD1. This clonotype was obtained from an adult with an advanced solid tumor such as melanoma, head and neck, liver or kidney cancer. The DNA of the CDR3 is TGTGCCAGCAGAAACAGGGGATCGGCCTATGGCTACACCTTC. This encodes CASRNRGSAYGYTF.